The 28 T cell receptor beta chains below all came from one sample that was sequenced in a study of early T cells in non-severe SARS-CoV-2 infection. MiXCR, applied by TCRdb to the 5' RACE reads, yields one record per CDR3 protein. In the table there are around 47,000 distinct CDR3 sequences, roughly 11% of which are singletons. The sequencing input was whole blood. The receptors stem from an adult who was a healthcare worker with PCR-confirmed SARS-CoV-2 infection or an uninfected control (not recorded which).

V gene TRBV12-5 combines with J gene TRBJ1-3; D call uncertain. Trimming left V 3 bases short and J 4 bases short, with 19 bases between. This CDR3 is 17 amino acids long. Germline V gene lookup returns CDR1 LGHNT and CDR2 FRNRAP. CDR3 in DNA: TGTGCTAGTGGTTTACTTCTGGGTAGGGTCTACGGAAACACCATATATTTT. Amino acid sequence: CASGLLLGRVYGNTIYF. Using reference TRBV12-5 and TRBJ1-3 for the parts outside the CDR3, the full variable domain is DARVTQTPRHKVTEMGQEVTMRCQPILGHNTVFWYRQTMMQGLELLAYFRNRAPLDDSGMPKDRFSAEMPDATLATLKIQPSEPRDSAVYFCASGLLLGRVYGNTIYFGEGSWLTVV.

This clonotype was picked up a small number of times. J is TRBJ1-1 and V is TRBV7-3, with D unclear. Trimming left V 0 bases short and J 8 bases short, with 16 bases between. Germline V gene sequence: CDR1 SGHTA, CDR2 FQGTGA. The CDR3 has 15 residues. CDR3 in DNA: TGTGCCAGCAGCTTAACGCCAGGAGAAACCTTGGAAGCTTTCTTT. This translates into CASSLTPGETLEAFF. The full variable domain, its missing parts supplied by reference TRBV7-3 and TRBJ1-1, is GAGVSQTPSNKVTEKGKYVELRCDPISGHTALYWYRQSLGQGPEFLIYFQGTGAADDSGLPNDRFFAVRPEGSVSTLKIQRTERGDSAVYLCASSLTPGETLEAFFGQGTRLTVV.

This clonotype appeared many times. The chain employs TRBV6-2 or TRBV6-3 and TRBJ2-2; D perhaps matches TRBD2 (6 bases). The V gene's germline CDR1 is MNHEY and CDR2 SVGEGT. There are 15 residues in the CDR3. Deletions cut 8 bases from V and 5 bases from J, with 18 bases between. The CDR3 loop is CASHGTPRGTGELFF. Written as DNA, the CDR3 is TGTGCCAGCCACGGGACTCCGAGAGGGACCGGGGAGCTGTTTTTT.

This clonotype was detected ten times or more. The rearrangement joins TRBV29-1 to TRBJ2-3; TRBD2 matches at 8 bases. The CDR3 has 16 amino acids. Germline lookup yields CDR1 SQVTM and CDR2 ANQGSEA. Trimming cost V 5 bases and J 4 bases; bases outside gene matches: 14. This CDR3 reads CSVTPFAGGVADTQYF. CDR3 coding DNA: TGCAGCGTTACCCCCTTCGCGGGGGGAGTCGCAGATACGCAGTATTTT.

CDR3 in DNA: TGTGCCAGCAGCTTAGAGGCGGGCCGAAAGAACGTGCGGGCGCAGTATTTT. Protein sequence: CASSLEAGRKNVRAQYF. J is TRBJ2-3 and V is TRBV7-9; possibly TRBD2 for D (5 bases). The germline V gene has CDR1 SEHNR and CDR2 FQNEAQ (reference sequence). The germline V and J ends were trimmed by 1 base and 10 bases, with 24 bases remaining between them. The CDR3 contains 17 residues.

The gene calls are TRBV24-1 and TRBJ2-7; maybe TRBD1 (6 bases). Germline V gene data show CDR1 as KGHDR and CDR2 as SFDVKD. Trimming stripped 3 bases from V and 4 bases from J, with 9 bases between. The CDR3 is made up of 13 amino acids. This CDR3 is CATSDADSYEQYF. In DNA form, the CDR3 reads TGTGCCACCAGTGATGCGGACAGTTACGAGCAGTACTTC.

This clonotype was seen ten or more times. This chain uses TRBV2 with TRBJ2-2; 9 nucleotides align to TRBD1. Germline CDR1 reads SNHLY; CDR2 reads FYNNEI. The CDR3 is 14 residues long. The J segment lost 3 bases and the V segment lost 8 bases, leaving 4 bases of the junction unmatched. DNA for the CDR3: TGTGCCAGCGGCGGGACAGGGTACACCGGGGAGCTGTTTTTT. This gives the protein CASGGTGYTGELFF.

The chain carries TRBV11-1 and TRBJ1-1; D unresolved. The CDR3 length is 17 residues. Looked up from germline, CDR1 is SGHAT and CDR2 is FQDESV (reference sequence). V was shortened by 2 bases and J by 2 bases, with 18 bases between the two germline ends. The CDR3 loop reads CASSLNVGLGGNTEAFF. The CDR3 nucleotides are TGTGCCAGCAGCTTAAATGTTGGATTGGGTGGAAACACTGAAGCTTTCTTT.

A note on this clonotype: This may arise from a read error, as a much more abundant clone is one base away. The J gene is TRBJ2-7, the V gene TRBV7-2, with D unclear. Trimming cost V 1 base and J 0 bases, with 10 bases left between them. The CDR3 totals 15 residues. Germline V CDR1 and CDR2: SGHTA, FQGNSA. The CDR3 here is CASSLVGMGSYEQYF. In DNA form, the CDR3 reads TGTGCCAGCAGCTTAGTGGGGATGGGCTCCTACGAGCAGTACTTC.

CDR3 region: CSVAQDLGYSNQPQHF. Written as DNA, the CDR3 is TGCAGCGTTGCCCAGGATCTGGGATATAGCAATCAGCCCCAGCATTTT. V is TRBV29-1 and J is TRBJ1-5; D gene uncertain. The CDR3 runs to 16 residues. V was pared by 4 bases and J by 0 bases, with 16 bases between. Germline V gene lookup returns CDR1 SQVTM and CDR2 ANQGSEA.

This clonotype was detected ten times or more. The chain employs TRBV6-4 and TRBJ2-1; no definite D call. V was shortened by 6 bases and J by 4 bases, with 13 bases between the two germline ends. Germline CDR1 and CDR2: MRHNA and SNTAGT. CDR3 length: 14 residues. Here the CDR3 DNA reads TGTGCCAGCAGCCCCAGTGAGGATTACAATGAGCAGTTCTTC. It yields the protein CASSPSEDYNEQFF.

The chain recombines TRBV7-3 with TRBJ1-1, with 7 bases matching TRBD1. The CDR3 is 12 residues long. CDR1 SGHTA and CDR2 FQGTGA come from the germline V gene. With 4 bases clipped from V and 9 bases from J, the junction kept 5 bases outside the gene matches. The CDR3 DNA is TGTGCCAGCAGCTCATGGACAGGCCAAGCTTTCTTT. It encodes CASSSWTGQAFF.

This clonotype was detected only a few times. The V and J genes are TRBV4-3 and TRBJ1-5, with a possible D match to TRBD1 (5 bases). Trimming took off 1 base at V and 9 bases at J, with 13 bases between the two ends. The CDR3 extends over 14 amino acids. Germline CDR1 reads LGHNA; CDR2 reads YSLEER. The CDR3 sequence: CASSQGTTGGPQHF. The CDR3 bases are TGCGCCAGCAGCCAAGGAACTACTGGGGGGCCCCAGCATTTT.

V is TRBV5-4 and J is TRBJ2-5; 10 bases align to TRBD1. Germline CDR1 reads SGHNT; CDR2 reads YYREEE (reference sequence). The CDR3 sequence is 14 residues long. V gave up 7 bases and J gave up 5 bases; unmatched junction bases: 8. CDR3 DNA sequence: TGTGCCAGCCGACAGGGGGCGCCAGGGGAGACCCAGTACTTC. Its protein product is CASRQGAPGETQYF.

This clonotype was found many times. The rearrangement uses TRBV29-1 and TRBJ1-5; no definite D call. Germline-derived CDR1 and CDR2 are SQVTM and ANQGSEA. Trimming took 7 bases from V and 3 from J, leaving 10 bases between them. This CDR3 has 12 residues. CDR3 bases: TGCAGCGCCTCTGGGCACAATCAGCCCCAGCATTTT. This codes for CSASGHNQPQHF.

In its sample, this clonotype was seen once. The chain carries TRBV27 and TRBJ2-1; tentatively, D is TRBD2 (5 bases). Per germline, CDR1 MNHEY and CDR2 SMNVEV (reference sequence). The CDR3 sequence is 14 residues long. Trimming stripped 3 bases from V and 9 bases from J, with 15 bases between. CDR3 nucleotide sequence: TGTGCCAGCAGTTTCCCAGAGAGGCGGGCTGAGCAGTTCTTC. This translates into CASSFPERRAEQFF.

This clonotype was counted only a few times. The chain couples TRBV18 to TRBJ1-1; D unresolved. V lost 8 bases, J lost 5 bases, and 21 bases lay in between. The V gene's germline CDR1 is KGHSH and CDR2 LQKENI. There are 15 residues in the CDR3. CDR3 DNA sequence: TGTGCCAGCACGACCCCGGACGCGGGGTTGACTGAAGCTTTCTTT. As protein: CASTTPDAGLTEAFF.

This clonotype was recorded at least ten times. The V call is TRBV6-6, the J call TRBJ2-5; D is perhaps TRBD2 (5 bases). The germline V and J ends were trimmed by 5 bases and 4 bases, with 14 bases remaining between them. This CDR3 has 14 residues. In germline, CDR1 is MNHNY, CDR2 SVGAGI (reference sequence). CDR3 amino acids: CASSDPRTAETQYF. In DNA form, the CDR3 reads TGTGCCAGCAGTGACCCCCGGACTGCAGAGACCCAGTACTTC.

The chain employs TRBV5-1 and TRBJ1-2; a weak D match, TRBD1 (6 bases). Trimming shortened V by 5 bases and J by 7 bases, and 21 bases separated the two germline ends. The V gene's germline CDR1 is SGHRS and CDR2 YFSETQ. CDR3 length equals 15 residues. CDR3: CASRNDGRGAGGYTF. Written as DNA, the CDR3 is TGCGCCAGCAGAAATGATGGCAGGGGCGCGGGTGGCTACACCTTC.

This clonotype has ten or more counts. The chain employs TRBV10-2 and TRBJ1-2, with D unresolved. Germline assignment: CDR1 WSHSY and CDR2 SAAADI. The CDR3 loop spans 13 amino acids. V dropped 0 bases and J dropped 8 bases, with 10 bases sitting between them. CDR3 DNA sequence: TGCGCCAGCAGTGAGTCGGGGAGTCGGGGCTACACCTTC. It yields the protein CASSESGSRGYTF.

This clonotype was observed at least ten times. The chain has TRBV12-3 or TRBV12-4 and TRBJ1-2, with 12 bases lining up with TRBD1. The V segment lost 0 bases and the J segment 7 bases; nucleotides outside the gene matches: 3. The CDR3 runs 15 residues. The CDR3 DNA reads as TGTGCCAGCAGTTTAGCAGGGACAGGGGGCGTTGGCTACACCTTC. Translated, it gives CASSLAGTGGVGYTF.

CDR3 sequence reads: CASSQTIGAQYF. The CDR3 coding sequence is TGTGCCAGCAGTCAAACGATAGGGGCCCAGTACTTC. J is TRBJ2-5 and V is TRBV12-3 or TRBV12-4; possibly TRBD1 for D (5 bases). The CDR3 length is 12 residues. Trimming pared 5 bases from V and 9 bases from J, leaving 13 bases between.

The chain is built from TRBV6-2 or TRBV6-3 and TRBJ1-6, with 9 bases fitting TRBD1. The CDR3 runs to 16 residues. The germline V gene encodes CDR1 MNHEY and CDR2 SVGEGT. The V segment lost 2 bases and the J segment 10 bases; nucleotides outside the gene matches: 9. Here the CDR3 DNA reads TGTGCCAGCAGTTACGATACAGGGGGCGCTGGGTCACCCCTCCACTTT. This sequence encodes CASSYDTGGAGSPLHF.

J is TRBJ1-1 and V is TRBV20-1; D remains unclear. Germline V gene data show CDR1 as DFQATT and CDR2 as SNEGSKA (reference sequence). Trimming took 2 bases from V and 3 from J, leaving 10 bases between them. The CDR3 loop spans 13 amino acids. The CDR3 spells CSARQDPDTEAFF. DNA for the CDR3: TGCAGTGCTAGACAGGATCCGGACACTGAAGCTTTCTTT.

The rearrangement joins TRBV5-1 to TRBJ1-1; no clear D. Germline V CDR1 and CDR2: SGHRS, YFSETQ. V shed 2 bases and J shed 2 bases, with 10 bases lying between them. The CDR3 contains 14 residues. The CDR3 nucleotides are TGCGCCAGCAGCTTCCAAAAGACCAACACTGAAGCTTTCTTT. Its protein is CASSFQKTNTEAFF.

V gene TRBV2 combines with J gene TRBJ2-7; TRBD2 matches at 8 bases. V trimming: 7 bases; J trimming: 2 bases; junction bases outside the gene matches: 10. The CDR3 sequence is 15 residues long. CDR1 and CDR2 (germline): SNHLY, FYNNEI. The CDR3 loop is CASTLGAGVTYEQYF. CDR3 nucleotide sequence: TGTGCCAGCACTTTGGGAGCGGGGGTAACCTACGAGCAGTACTTC.

The rearrangement uses TRBV7-8 and TRBJ1-5; D unresolved. The CDR3 length is 13 residues. V lost 5 bases and J 6 bases, leaving 11 bases between the germline ends. Germline assignment: CDR1 SGHVS and CDR2 FQNEAQ. The CDR3 DNA reads as TGTGCCAGCAGCCAAGACACCTTTCAGCCCCAGCATTTT. Translated, it gives CASSQDTFQPQHF.

This chain joins TRBV18 and TRBJ1-6; no clear D. Trimming took off 2 bases at V and 13 bases at J, with 21 bases between the two ends. This CDR3 has 16 residues. CDR1 and CDR2 from the germline V gene are KGHSH and LQKENI. Written as DNA, the CDR3 is TGTGCCAGCTCACCATCCTCGGCTCTAACTTCGGGGCCCCTCCACTTT. Its translation is CASSPSSALTSGPLHF. Full variable domain (rest looked up from reference TRBV18 and TRBJ1-6): NAGVMQNPRHLVRRRGQEARLRCSPMKGHSHVYWYRQLPEEGLKFMVYLQKENIIDESGMPKERFSAEFPKEGPSILRIQQVVRGDSAAYFCASSPSSALTSGPLHFGNGTRLTVT.